The rows below give T cell receptor beta chains drawn from one sample of a study of cytomegalovirus exposure and HLA in healthy donors. Libraries were prepared by immunoSEQ multiplex PCR; TCRdb keeps only in-frame clonotypes and omits some of them. The data show about 160,000 clones, approximately 83% seen once. Material for sequencing was PBMCs. Receptors were obtained from a boy younger than 10 in good health and CMV-seronegative. Both conserved end residues are part of each CDR3. A D gene is named only where the DNA matches it firmly. Only part of the rows carry a size: once, few, many, or a class if the clone is expanded.

J gene: TRBJ2-2
D gene: TRBD1
V gene: TRBV4-1
clone size: NA
CDR3 DNA: TGCGCCAGCAGCCTTTTAGGATCAGGGGGGAACACCGGGGAGCTGTTTTTT
CDR3 protein: CASSLLGSGGNTGELFF

J gene: TRBJ2-7
D gene: NA
V gene: TRBV6-4
clone size: NA
CDR3 DNA: TGTGCCAGTTCTTACCTCGGCCGGGACTCGTCCTACGAGCAGTACTTC
CDR3 protein: CASSYLGRDSSYEQYF

J gene: TRBJ2-1
D gene: TRBD1
V gene: TRBV27
clone size: NA
CDR3 DNA: TGTGCCAGCAGTCCCCCATGGGGGACAGGGGGCCGGAACAATGAGCAGTTCTTC
CDR3 protein: CASSPPWGTGGRNNEQFF

J gene: TRBJ2-7
D gene: NA
V gene: TRBV5-6
clone size: NA
CDR3 DNA: TGTGCCAGCAGCCGGGACAACCCCGACGAGCAGTACTTC
CDR3 protein: CASSRDNPDEQYF

J gene: TRBJ1-2
D gene: TRBD1
V gene: TRBV18
clone size: NA
CDR3 DNA: TGTGCCAGCTCGCCCTCGACAGGGGATCACGGCTACACCTTC
CDR3 protein: CASSPSTGDHGYTF

J gene: TRBJ2-7
D gene: TRBD1
V gene: TRBV10-3
clone size: NA
CDR3 DNA: TGTGCCATCAGTGAGGTAGGACAGGGGGCCTACGAGCAGTACTTC
CDR3 protein: CAISEVGQGAYEQYF

J gene: TRBJ1-1
D gene: NA
V gene: TRBV6-6
clone size: NA
CDR3 DNA: TGTGCCGCGTCCGGGATTGAAGCTTTCTTT
CDR3 protein: CAASGIEAFF

J gene: TRBJ2-1
D gene: NA
V gene: TRBV9
clone size: NA
CDR3 DNA: TGTGCCAGCAGCGTGGATTACAGCTCCTACAATGAGCAGTTCTTC
CDR3 protein: CASSVDYSSYNEQFF

J gene: TRBJ1-3
D gene: TRBD1
V gene: TRBV30
clone size: NA
CDR3 DNA: TGTGCCTGGAGTGTCCCAATCCGGGACAGCGTCCTTCGGAACACCATATATTTT
CDR3 protein: CAWSVPIRDSVLRNTIYF

J gene: TRBJ2-3
D gene: TRBD2
V gene: TRBV11-2
clone size: NA
CDR3 DNA: TGTGCCAGCAGCTTAGATCGGGGGACTAGCGGGAGCGTGGGAGATACGCAGTATTTT
CDR3 protein: CASSLDRGTSGSVGDTQYF

J gene: TRBJ2-3
D gene: TRBD2
V gene: TRBV5-1
clone size: once
CDR3 DNA: TGCGCCAGCAGCCGTACTAGCGGGGGGTATGTCACAGATACGCAGTATTTT
CDR3 protein: CASSRTSGGYVTDTQYF

J gene: TRBJ1-4
D gene: TRBD1
V gene: TRBV5-1
clone size: once
CDR3 DNA: TGCGCCAGCAGCTTGGGGCAGGGGGATGAAAAACTGTTTTTT
CDR3 protein: CASSLGQGDEKLFF

J gene: TRBJ2-4
D gene: TRBD1
V gene: TRBV7-2
clone size: NA
CDR3 DNA: TGTGCCAGCAGCGTGACAGGGTCGGCCAAAAACATTCAGTACTTC
CDR3 protein: CASSVTGSAKNIQYF

J gene: TRBJ2-5
D gene: TRBD2
V gene: TRBV7-2
clone size: NA
CDR3 DNA: TGTGCCAGCAGCTTTGCCTTAGCGGGAGCACAAGAGACCCAGTACTTC
CDR3 protein: CASSFALAGAQETQYF

J gene: TRBJ2-7
D gene: NA
V gene: TRBV6-5
clone size: NA
CDR3 DNA: TGTGCCAGCAGTTACGGTCAGGGCACCGAGCAGTACTTC
CDR3 protein: CASSYGQGTEQYF

J gene: TRBJ1-2
D gene: NA
V gene: TRBV5-1
clone size: NA
CDR3 DNA: TGCGCCAGCAGCTTGGGGAGCCGAGTGGAGGGCTACACCTTC
CDR3 protein: CASSLGSRVEGYTF

J gene: TRBJ2-3
D gene: TRBD2
V gene: TRBV9
clone size: once
CDR3 DNA: TGTGCCAGCAGCGTACCGCACCCGGGACTAGGAACAGATACGCAGTATTTT
CDR3 protein: CASSVPHPGLGTDTQYF

J gene: TRBJ1-5
D gene: NA
V gene: TRBV28
clone size: NA
CDR3 DNA: TGTGCCAGCAGTTCCCCGAAACAGGGAAATCAGCCCCAGCATTTT
CDR3 protein: CASSSPKQGNQPQHF

J gene: TRBJ2-2
D gene: NA
V gene: TRBV6-5
clone size: once
CDR3 DNA: TGTGCCAGCAGGTCTATTACTTACACCGGGGAGCTGTTTTTT
CDR3 protein: CASRSITYTGELFF

J gene: TRBJ1-2
D gene: NA
V gene: TRBV2
clone size: NA
CDR3 DNA: TGTGCCAGCAGTGAAGGAGGGTCTGACTATGGCTACACCTTC
CDR3 protein: CASSEGGSDYGYTF

J gene: TRBJ2-1
D gene: TRBD2
V gene: TRBV10-1
clone size: NA
CDR3 DNA: TGCGCCAGCACCGTGTCTAGCGGGAGGGCCCGGTTCTTC
CDR3 protein: CASTVSSGRARFF

J gene: TRBJ1-2
D gene: NA
V gene: TRBV5-6
clone size: NA
CDR3 DNA: TGTGCCAGCAGCTTATTCGAGGGTGGCTACACCTTC
CDR3 protein: CASSLFEGGYTF

J gene: TRBJ1-1
D gene: TRBD1
V gene: TRBV5-1
clone size: NA
CDR3 DNA: TGCGCCAGCAGCCGGGGACAGGGCTTGAACACTGAAGCTTTCTTT
CDR3 protein: CASSRGQGLNTEAFF

J gene: TRBJ1-1
D gene: TRBD1
V gene: TRBV4-3
clone size: NA
CDR3 DNA: TGCGCCAGCAGCCAAAAAACAGGGGGCACTGAAGCTTTCTTT
CDR3 protein: CASSQKTGGTEAFF

J gene: TRBJ2-1
D gene: NA
V gene: TRBV27
clone size: NA
CDR3 DNA: TGTGCCAGCAGTTTAGGAGGGACAGTCCTAAGTAGTTCCTACAATGAGCAGTTCTTC
CDR3 protein: CASSLGGTVLSSSYNEQFF

J gene: TRBJ2-4
D gene: TRBD2
V gene: TRBV14
clone size: NA
CDR3 DNA: TGTGCCAGCAGCCTCGCGGGAGCTGCCAAAAACATTCAGTACTTC
CDR3 protein: CASSLAGAAKNIQYF

J gene: TRBJ2-1
D gene: NA
V gene: TRBV29-1
clone size: NA
CDR3 DNA: TGCAGCGTTTCCGAGCTCTTCTCCTACAATGAGCAGTTCTTC
CDR3 protein: CSVSELFSYNEQFF

J gene: TRBJ2-1
D gene: NA
V gene: TRBV6-1
clone size: once
CDR3 DNA: TGTGCCAGCAGTGGGCAGGGCAATGAGCAGTTCTTC
CDR3 protein: CASSGQGNEQFF

J gene: TRBJ2-5
D gene: TRBD1
V gene: TRBV6-5
clone size: NA
CDR3 DNA: TGTGCCAGCAGTTACGGGCAGGGGGCGCGTAGAGAGACCCAGTACTTC
CDR3 protein: CASSYGQGARRETQYF

J gene: TRBJ1-1
D gene: TRBD1
V gene: TRBV29-1
clone size: NA
CDR3 DNA: TGCAGCGTTGATTATAAACCGGGGCAGGGGGACGTAAAGAGGGCTGAAGCTTTCTTT
CDR3 protein: CSVDYKPGQGDVKRAEAFF

J gene: TRBJ2-1
D gene: TRBD2
V gene: TRBV7-9
clone size: NA
CDR3 DNA: TGTGCCAGCAGAAATAGACCGGGACTAGCGCCTTACAATGAGCAGTTCTTC
CDR3 protein: CASRNRPGLAPYNEQFF

J gene: TRBJ2-1
D gene: TRBD1
V gene: TRBV13
clone size: NA
CDR3 DNA: TGTGCCAGCAGCTCCACCGGACAGGGGGCTAAGGACAATGAGCAGTTCTTC
CDR3 protein: CASSSTGQGAKDNEQFF

J gene: TRBJ2-2
D gene: NA
V gene: TRBV19
clone size: NA
CDR3 DNA: TGTGCCAGTAGTATAGGTCGCTACAGGGACACCGGGGAGCTGTTTTTT
CDR3 protein: CASSIGRYRDTGELFF

J gene: TRBJ1-6
D gene: NA
V gene: TRBV7-9
clone size: NA
CDR3 DNA: TGTGCCAGCAGCTTAGAAGAGGGGGTAAGATCACCCCTCCACTTT
CDR3 protein: CASSLEEGVRSPLHF

J gene: TRBJ2-1
D gene: TRBD1
V gene: TRBV27
clone size: once
CDR3 DNA: TGTGCCAGCAGTTGGGGTCGACAGGGGGAGAGGAATGAGCAGTTCTTC
CDR3 protein: CASSWGRQGERNEQFF

J gene: TRBJ2-1
D gene: TRBD2
V gene: TRBV7-9
clone size: NA
CDR3 DNA: TGTGCCAGCAGCTTTGACGGGACTAGCGCCTACAATGAGCAGTTCTTC
CDR3 protein: CASSFDGTSAYNEQFF

J gene: TRBJ2-7
D gene: NA
V gene: TRBV15
clone size: few
CDR3 DNA: TGTGCCACCAGCGGACACTTCTCGGACAGACACGAGCAGTACTTC
CDR3 protein: CATSGHFSDRHEQYF

J gene: TRBJ2-1
D gene: TRBD2
V gene: TRBV30
clone size: NA
CDR3 DNA: TGTGCCTGGAATCTACTAGCGGAGACCAATGAGCAGTTCTTC
CDR3 protein: CAWNLLAETNEQFF

J gene: TRBJ1-3
D gene: NA
V gene: TRBV4-1
clone size: NA
CDR3 DNA: TGCGCCAGCAGCTCGGAGCTGGCTGCTGGAAACACCATATATTTT
CDR3 protein: CASSSELAAGNTIYF

J gene: TRBJ2-7
D gene: TRBD1
V gene: TRBV11-2
clone size: NA
CDR3 DNA: TGTGCCAGCAGCTCCGGGGACAGGGTTTACCTCGAGCAGTACTTC
CDR3 protein: CASSSGDRVYLEQYF

J gene: TRBJ2-1
D gene: TRBD1
V gene: TRBV5-1
clone size: NA
CDR3 DNA: TGCGCCAGCAGCTTGTTTGGGAGCGGGACAGGGGGCTATGAGCAGTTCTTC
CDR3 protein: CASSLFGSGTGGYEQFF

J gene: TRBJ2-5
D gene: NA
V gene: TRBV27
clone size: NA
CDR3 DNA: TGTGCCAGCATCTCTTGGTACTTC
CDR3 protein: CASISWYF

J gene: TRBJ2-3
D gene: TRBD2
V gene: TRBV4-3
clone size: NA
CDR3 DNA: TGCGCCAGCAGCCAAGATCTCGCGGGAGGCGCAGATACGCAGTATTTT
CDR3 protein: CASSQDLAGGADTQYF

J gene: TRBJ1-4
D gene: TRBD1
V gene: TRBV18
clone size: NA
CDR3 DNA: TGTGCCAGCTCACAAAGGGGGCCGCGAGAGGAAAAACTGTTTTTT
CDR3 protein: CASSQRGPREEKLFF

J gene: TRBJ2-1
D gene: TRBD2
V gene: TRBV5-1
clone size: few
CDR3 DNA: TGCGCCAGCAGCTTGGAGCGGGAGTACAATGAGCAGTTCTTC
CDR3 protein: CASSLEREYNEQFF

J gene: TRBJ2-1
D gene: NA
V gene: TRBV25-1
clone size: NA
CDR3 DNA: TGTGCCAGCAGTCGAGAGTCACGAAGCTCCTACAATGAGCAGTTCTTC
CDR3 protein: CASSRESRSSYNEQFF

J gene: TRBJ2-3
D gene: TRBD1
V gene: TRBV9
clone size: NA
CDR3 DNA: TGTGCCAGCAGCGGATTTGGGGGACAGGGCTACACAGATACGCAGTATTTT
CDR3 protein: CASSGFGGQGYTDTQYF

J gene: TRBJ1-1
D gene: TRBD1
V gene: TRBV7-9
clone size: NA
CDR3 DNA: TGTGCCAGCAGCCCAAAGACGGACAGGCGAGGGACTGAAGCTTTCTTT
CDR3 protein: CASSPKTDRRGTEAFF